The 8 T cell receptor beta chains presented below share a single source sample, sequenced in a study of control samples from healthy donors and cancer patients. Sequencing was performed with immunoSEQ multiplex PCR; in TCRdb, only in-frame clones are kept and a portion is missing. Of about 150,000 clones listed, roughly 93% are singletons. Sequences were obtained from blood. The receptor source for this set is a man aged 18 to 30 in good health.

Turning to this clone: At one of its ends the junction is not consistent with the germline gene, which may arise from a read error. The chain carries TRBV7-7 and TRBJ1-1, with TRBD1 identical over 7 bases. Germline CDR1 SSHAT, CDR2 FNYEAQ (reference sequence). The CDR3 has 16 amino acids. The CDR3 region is CASSVRDSLLNTEAFF. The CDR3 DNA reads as TGTGCTAGCAGCGTCCGGGACAGCCTCCTGAACACTGAAGCTTTCTTT.

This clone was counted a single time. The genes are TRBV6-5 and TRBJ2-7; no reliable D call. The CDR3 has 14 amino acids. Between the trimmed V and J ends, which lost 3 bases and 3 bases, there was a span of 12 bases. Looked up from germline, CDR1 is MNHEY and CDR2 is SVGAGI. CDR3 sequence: CASSYQPHHYEQYF. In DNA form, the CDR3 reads TGTGCCAGCAGTTATCAACCCCACCACTACGAGCAGTACTTC.

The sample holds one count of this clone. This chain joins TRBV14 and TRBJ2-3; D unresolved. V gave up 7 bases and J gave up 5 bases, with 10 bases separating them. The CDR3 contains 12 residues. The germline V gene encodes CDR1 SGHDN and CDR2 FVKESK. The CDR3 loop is CASKAWGDTQYF. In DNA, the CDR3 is TGTGCCAGCAAAGCTTGGGGAGATACGCAGTATTTT.

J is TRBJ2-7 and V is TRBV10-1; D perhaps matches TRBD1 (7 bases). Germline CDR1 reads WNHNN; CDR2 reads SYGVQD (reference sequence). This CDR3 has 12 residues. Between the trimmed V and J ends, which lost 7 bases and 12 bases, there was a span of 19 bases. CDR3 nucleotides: TGCGCCAGCAACGGAGGGGGCCCCACTTGGTACTTC. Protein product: CASNGGGPTWYF.

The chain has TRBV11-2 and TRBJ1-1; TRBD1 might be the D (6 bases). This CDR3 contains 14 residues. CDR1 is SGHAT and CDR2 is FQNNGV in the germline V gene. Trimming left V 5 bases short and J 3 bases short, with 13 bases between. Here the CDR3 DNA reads TGTGCCAGCAGCCCCTTGCGGGGGCACACTGAAGCTTTCTTT. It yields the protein CASSPLRGHTEAFF. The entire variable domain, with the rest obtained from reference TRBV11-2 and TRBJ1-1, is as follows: EAGVAQSPRYKIIEKRQSVAFWCNPISGHATLYWYQQILGQGPKLLIQFQNNGVVDDSQLPKDRFSAERLKGVDSTLKIQPAKLEDSAVYLCASSPLRGHTEAFFGQGTRLTVV.

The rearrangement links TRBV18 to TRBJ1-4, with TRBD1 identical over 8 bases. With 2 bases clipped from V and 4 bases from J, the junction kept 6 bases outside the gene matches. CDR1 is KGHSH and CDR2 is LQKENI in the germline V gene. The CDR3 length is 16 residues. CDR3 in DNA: TGTGCCAGCTCACCATCCTTAGGGACAGGTAATGAAAAACTGTTTTTT. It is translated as CASSPSLGTGNEKLFF.

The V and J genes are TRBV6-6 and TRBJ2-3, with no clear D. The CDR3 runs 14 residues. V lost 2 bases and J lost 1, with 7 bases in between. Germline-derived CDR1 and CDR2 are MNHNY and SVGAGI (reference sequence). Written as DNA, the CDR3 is TGTGCCAGCAGTTACAGGCAAGGCACAGATACGCAGTATTTT. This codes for CASSYRQGTDTQYF.

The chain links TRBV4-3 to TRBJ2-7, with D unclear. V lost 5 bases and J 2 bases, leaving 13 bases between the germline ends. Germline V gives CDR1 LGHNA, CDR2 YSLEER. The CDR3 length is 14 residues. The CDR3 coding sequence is TGCGCCAGCAGCGCCACCGGGCTAACCTACGAGCAGTACTTC. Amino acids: CASSATGLTYEQYF.